Presented here are 32 T cell receptor beta chains from one specimen sequenced in a study of glioma-infiltrating T cells after dendritic cell vaccination. Some clones are missing from TCRdb's copy, which holds only in-frame ones; the method was immunoSEQ multiplex PCR. The repertoire holds about 92,000 clones, 80% to 90% seen once, with about a sixth in the top ten. Sequenced here: blood, sampled before dendritic cell vaccination. These receptors were taken from a human donor with glioblastoma.

The rearrangement uses TRBV2 and TRBJ2-2, with 10 bases aligning to TRBD2. The trim removed 2 bases at V and 2 bases at J, leaving 5 bases unmatched. Per germline, CDR1 SNHLY and CDR2 FYNNEI. This CDR3 is 17 amino acids long. Written as DNA, the CDR3 is TGTGCCAGCAGTGAACACCTAGCGGGGGTCAACACCGGGGAGCTGTTTTTT. Protein: CASSEHLAGVNTGELFF.

The chain is built from TRBV5-1 and TRBJ2-1; TRBD2 agrees at 13 bases. This CDR3 is 14 amino acids long. The germline V gene encodes CDR1 SGHRS and CDR2 YFSETQ. V was pared by 5 bases and J by 8 bases, with 4 bases of the junction left unmatched. CDR3 sequence: CASRLAGGPDEQFF. The DNA for the CDR3 is TGCGCCAGCAGACTAGCGGGAGGGCCCGATGAGCAGTTCTTC.

This clone came up a few times. CDR3 coding DNA: TGTGCCACCAGGGAGGGAATGAACACTGAAGCTTTCTTT. This encodes CATREGMNTEAFF. The chain uses TRBV15 and TRBJ1-1; D is uncertain. There are 13 residues in the CDR3. Between the trimmed V and J ends, which lost 6 bases and 0 bases, there was a span of 8 bases. Germline CDR1 is LNHNV and CDR2 is YYDKDF (reference sequence).

This chain joins TRBV9 and TRBJ1-3; no clear D. Germline CDR1 is SGDLS and CDR2 is YYNGEE. Between the trimmed V and J ends, which lost 3 bases and 2 bases, there was a span of 6 bases. The CDR3 consists of 13 residues. The CDR3 spells CASSDIPGNTIYF. The CDR3 DNA sequence: TGTGCCAGCAGCGACATACCTGGAAACACCATATATTTT.

This chain connects TRBV9 to TRBJ1-2; tentative D call: TRBD1 (5 bases). CDR3 size: 16 residues. Germline CDR1 and CDR2: SGDLS and YYNGEE. The germline V and J ends were trimmed by 1 base and 5 bases, with 18 bases remaining between them. The CDR3 coding sequence is TGTGCCAGCAGCGTAAATTCTGGGGCAGACTCATATGGCTACACCTTC. Translated: CASSVNSGADSYGYTF.

The chain employs TRBV10-1 and TRBJ1-3, with TRBD1 identical over 8 bases. V gave up 10 bases and J gave up 0 bases; unmatched junction bases: 11. Germline V gene data show CDR1 as WNHNN and CDR2 as SYGVQD (reference sequence). The CDR3 length is 16 residues. This CDR3 reads CAMTGAKGLSGNTIYF. In nucleotides, the CDR3 is TGCGCCATGACAGGGGCAAAGGGTCTCTCTGGAAACACCATATATTTT.

Regarding this clone: As the CDR3 is not closed by the conserved phenylalanine or tryptophan, this likely results from a read error. The rearrangement links TRBV2 to TRBJ1-1; the match to TRBD1 covers 8 bases. After removal of 4 bases from V and 7 bases from J, the junction contained 5 bases not matched to a gene. Per germline, CDR1 SNHLY and CDR2 FYNNEI. This CDR3 has 13 residues. The CDR3 DNA reads TGTGCCAGCAGTGCTACAGGGGGGATTGAAGCTTTCCTT. It translates to CASSATGGIEAFL.

The J gene is TRBJ1-5, the V gene TRBV6-6; 9 bases line up with TRBD1. V dropped 7 bases and J dropped 5; count of bases not matched to a gene: 9. There are 15 residues in the CDR3. Germline assignment: CDR1 MNHNY and CDR2 SVGAGI (reference sequence). The chain's CDR3 is CASNEQGASYQPQHF. The CDR3 DNA is TGTGCCAGCAATGAACAGGGGGCAAGTTATCAGCCCCAGCATTTT.

This clone has just one count. This chain links TRBV28 with TRBJ1-1; tentative D call: TRBD1 (6 bases). This CDR3 has 12 residues. Per the germline V gene, CDR1 is MDHEN and CDR2 is SYDVKM. Trimming shortened V by 6 bases and J by 6 bases, and 11 bases separated the two germline ends. CDR3 sequence reads: CASRSTGSEAFF. The CDR3 DNA reads TGTGCCAGCAGATCTACAGGGTCTGAAGCTTTCTTT.

V gene TRBV7-7 combines with J gene TRBJ1-3; D is ambiguous. The CDR3 covers 16 residues. Germline V gene data show CDR1 as SSHAT and CDR2 as FNYEAQ (reference sequence). Trimming took off 4 bases at V and 0 bases at J, with 13 bases between the two ends. Written as DNA, the CDR3 is TGTGCCAGCAGCTATGGACTCCCAGGCTCTGGAAACACCATATATTTT. This encodes CASSYGLPGSGNTIYF. Looking up the rest from reference TRBV7-7 and TRBJ1-3 gives the full variable domain: GAGVSQSPRYKVTKRGQDVTLRCDPISSHATLYWYQQALGQGPEFLTYFNYEAQPDKSGLPSDRFSAERPEGSISTLTIQRTEQRDSAMYRCASSYGLPGSGNTIYFGEGSWLTVV.

The rearrangement joins TRBV28 to TRBJ2-3; TRBD2 aligns across 14 bases. Germline CDR1 reads MDHEN; CDR2 reads SYDVKM. Unmatched junction bases numbered 8, after V lost 1 base and J lost 11 bases. This CDR3 region has 16 residues. CDR3 nucleotides: TGTGCCAGCAGTTTATCGGGACTAGCGGGAGTGATGAGGCAGTATTTT. Translated, it gives CASSLSGLAGVMRQYF.

The rearrangement uses TRBV9 and TRBJ1-3; D is possibly TRBD1 (5 bases). Per the germline V gene, CDR1 is SGDLS and CDR2 is YYNGEE. V lost 0 bases, J lost 0 bases, and 10 bases lay in between. This CDR3 region has 16 residues. This chain's CDR3 is CASSVAGGSSGNTIYF. The CDR3 region has the DNA TGTGCCAGCAGCGTAGCGGGGGGGAGCTCTGGAAACACCATATATTTT. Complete variable domain (other parts from reference TRBV9 and TRBJ1-3): DSGVTQTPKHLITATGQRVTLRCSPRSGDLSVYWYQQSLDQGLQFLIQYYNGEERAKGNILERFSAQQFPDLHSELNLSSLELGDSALYFCASSVAGGSSGNTIYFGEGSWLTVV.

The chain joins TRBV5-8 to TRBJ1-3, with D unclear. The CDR3 covers 13 residues. Germline V gene sequence: CDR1 SGHTS, CDR2 YDEGEE. V was trimmed by 5 bases and J by 0 bases, leaving 6 bases between them. Here the CDR3 DNA reads TGTGCCAGCAGACTACGCTCTGGAAACACCATATATTTT. Translating it yields CASRLRSGNTIYF.

This chain joins TRBV5-6 and TRBJ2-7; the match to TRBD1 covers 8 bases. Germline V gives CDR1 SGHDT, CDR2 YYEEEE. The trim removed 4 bases at V and 0 bases at J, leaving 6 bases unmatched. The CDR3 is 15 amino acids. CDR3 nucleotides: TGTGCCAGCAGCCCCTGGGACAGGAGCTCCTACGAGCAGTACTTC. Amino acids: CASSPWDRSSYEQYF.

This CDR3 reads CASTRLAGTINTQYF. The CDR3 DNA reads as TGTGCCAGCACGCGACTAGCGGGGACTATCAATACGCAGTATTTT. This chain links TRBV7-6 with TRBJ2-3; TRBD2 aligns across 11 bases. Germline-derived CDR1 and CDR2 are SGHVS and FNYEAQ. The CDR3 has 15 residues. Unmatched junction bases numbered 10, after V lost 7 bases and J lost 7 bases.

V usage is TRBV2 and J usage is TRBJ2-7; D possibly corresponds to TRBD1 (6 bases). V lost 6 bases, J lost 5 bases, and 20 bases lay in between. The CDR3 loop spans 15 amino acids. Germline CDR1 and CDR2: SNHLY and FYNNEI. In DNA form, the CDR3 reads TGTGCCAGCAGGAGACAGGTAACACCCTACGACGAGCAGTACTTC. It translates to CASRRQVTPYDEQYF.

J is TRBJ1-1 and V is TRBV9; a weak D match, TRBD1 (6 bases). This CDR3 has 14 residues. Germline CDR1 SGDLS, CDR2 YYNGEE. V shed 7 bases and J shed 0 bases, with 13 bases lying between them. The CDR3 sequence: CASCKDSMNTEAFF. The CDR3 DNA reads as TGTGCCAGCTGCAAGGACAGCATGAACACTGAAGCTTTCTTT.

The J gene is TRBJ1-1, the V gene TRBV4-1; 9 nucleotides agree with TRBD1. V dropped 2 bases and J dropped 2; count of bases not matched to a gene: 12. Germline-derived CDR1 and CDR2 are MGHRA and YSYEKL. This CDR3 region has 18 residues. Here the CDR3 DNA reads TGCGCCAGCAGCCAACGCAATTCCGGGGACAGGGTAAACACTGAAGCTTTCTTT. Protein product: CASSQRNSGDRVNTEAFF.

On this clone: The junction does not match germline at one end; this may be a read error. The gene calls are TRBV2 and TRBJ1-5; weak D call: TRBD1 (5 bases). Germline CDR1 SNHLY, CDR2 FYNNEI. This CDR3 contains 15 residues. CDR3: CASRDSGGGNQPQHF. CDR3 DNA: TGTGCCAGCCGTGATTCGGGGGGAGGCAATCAGCCCCAGCATTTT.

V and J are TRBV5-4 and TRBJ2-3; no definite D call. The CDR3 length is 15 residues. V was trimmed by 5 bases and J by 2 bases, leaving 15 bases between them. Germline V lookup: CDR1 SGHNT, CDR2 YYREEE (reference sequence). The CDR3 DNA follows: TGTGCCAGCAGGTCTATAGTGCACCCCACAGATACGCAGTATTTT. As protein: CASRSIVHPTDTQYF.

The chain employs TRBV10-3 and TRBJ1-6; possible D gene TRBD1, 6 bases. The germline V and J ends were trimmed by 4 bases and 5 bases, with 6 bases remaining between them. CDR3 length: 13 amino acids. In germline, CDR1 is ENHRY, CDR2 SYGVKD. CDR3 bases: TGTGCCATCAGTGGGACAGATAATTCACCCCTCCACTTT. It translates to CAISGTDNSPLHF.

A single count supports this clone. The chain links TRBV9 to TRBJ1-2; 9 nucleotides agree with TRBD1. The length of the CDR3 is 14 residues. The junction had 3 bases not matched to a gene; V was cut back by 1 base and J by 5 bases. CDR1 and CDR2 from the germline V gene are SGDLS and YYNGEE. The CDR3 nucleotides are TGTGCCAGCAGCGTAACGGGACAGGGTTATGGCTACACCTTC. Translated: CASSVTGQGYGYTF.

J is TRBJ1-1 and V is TRBV28; perhaps TRBD1 as D (6 bases). V shed 5 bases and J shed 4 bases, with 11 bases lying between them. This CDR3 is 13 amino acids long. CDR1 and CDR2 from the germline V gene are MDHEN and SYDVKM. The CDR3 here is CASSPRGATEAFF. The DNA for the CDR3 is TGTGCCAGCAGTCCCCGGGGGGCCACTGAAGCTTTCTTT. Drawing the rest from reference TRBV28 and TRBJ1-1, the complete variable domain is DVKVTQSSRYLVKRTGEKVFLECVQDMDHENMFWYRQDPGLGLRLIYFSYDVKMKEKGDIPEGYSVSREKKERFSLILESASTNQTSMYLCASSPRGATEAFFGQGTRLTVV.

The genes are TRBV7-9 and TRBJ2-7; 11 bases match TRBD2. Unmatched junction bases numbered 5, after V lost 3 bases and J lost 4 bases. The CDR3 is 15 residues long. Germline loops: CDR1 SEHNR, CDR2 FQNEAQ (reference sequence). CDR3 bases: TGTGCCAGCAGCTTTGTGACTAGCGGGGATTACGAGCAGTACTTC. Translation: CASSFVTSGDYEQYF.

V is TRBV28 and J is TRBJ2-3; tentative D call: TRBD1 (5 bases). The CDR3 contains 15 residues. V gave up 2 bases and J gave up 0 bases, with 9 bases separating them. Germline assignment: CDR1 MDHEN and CDR2 SYDVKM. CDR3 in DNA: TGTGCCAGCAGTTTAAGCCAGGGAAGCACAGATACGCAGTATTTT. Protein product: CASSLSQGSTDTQYF.

The V gene is TRBV25-1, the J gene TRBJ2-2; TRBD1 matches 7 bases. The CDR3 sequence is 15 residues long. Germline-derived CDR1 and CDR2 are MGHDK and SYGVNS. V lost 5 bases, J lost 0 bases, and 3 bases stayed unmatched. CDR3: CASSRQGANTGELFF. The CDR3 DNA reads TGTGCCAGCAGTCGTCAGGGGGCGAACACCGGGGAGCTGTTTTTT.

J is TRBJ2-1 and V is TRBV7-2, with 7 positions matching TRBD2. CDR3 length: 12 amino acids. Losses at the gene ends were 4 bases for V and 15 bases for J; bases not matched to a gene: 9. CDR1 and CDR2 from the germline V gene are SGHTA and FQGNSA. CDR3 region: CASSYPSGHSFF. CDR3 in DNA: TGTGCCAGCAGCTATCCTAGCGGTCATTCGTTCTTC.

This chain joins TRBV5-1 and TRBJ1-4; D is unclear. The CDR3 length is 15 residues. Looked up from germline, CDR1 is SGHRS and CDR2 is YFSETQ. Trimming took 1 base from V and 3 from J, leaving 10 bases between them. The CDR3 here is CASSLPGSSNEKLFF. CDR3 DNA: TGCGCCAGCAGCTTGCCGGGTTCATCTAATGAAAAACTGTTTTTT.

The chain carries TRBV7-3 and TRBJ1-2; TRBD1 might be the D (6 bases). CDR3 length: 13 amino acids. Germline CDR1 SGHTA, CDR2 FQGTGA. V dropped 2 bases and J dropped 6 bases, with 10 bases sitting between them. As DNA, the CDR3 is TGTGCCAGCAGCTTATGGGGGCAGGATGGCTACACCTTC. Protein: CASSLWGQDGYTF.

V is TRBV5-4 and J is TRBJ1-1; 8 nucleotides match TRBD1. The CDR3 is 14 amino acids. The trim removed 5 bases at V and 10 bases at J, leaving 13 bases unmatched. Germline V gene sequence: CDR1 SGHNT, CDR2 YYREEE (reference sequence). CDR3 protein: CASSSYTGGRGAFF. The CDR3 nucleotides read TGTGCCAGCAGTTCCTACACAGGGGGAAGAGGAGCTTTCTTT.

V is TRBV7-9 and J is TRBJ1-6; 7 bases agree with TRBD1. CDR1 and CDR2 (germline): SEHNR, FQNEAQ (reference sequence). The CDR3 runs to 14 residues. The V gene end was trimmed by 5 bases and the J gene end by 6 bases; junction bases not matched to a gene: 4. For the CDR3, the DNA is TGTGCCAGCAGCGAGCAGGGGGGTAATTCACCCCTCCACTTT. It yields the protein CASSEQGGNSPLHF.

The rearrangement uses TRBV4-2 and TRBJ2-1, with TRBD1 identical over 8 bases. Germline CDR1 and CDR2: LGHNA and YNFKEQ. The CDR3 sequence is 15 residues long. V gave up 3 bases and J gave up 8 bases; unmatched junction bases: 9. CDR3 nucleotides: TGTGCCAGCAGCCAGGCGGACAGGGAAGGTGATGAGCAGTTCTTC. Amino acids: CASSQADREGDEQFF.